The rows below give T cell receptor beta chains drawn from one sample of a study of cytomegalovirus exposure and HLA in healthy donors. Sequenced by immunoSEQ multiplex PCR; TCRdb stores in-frame clones only, minus some. Found here are over 100,000 clones, roughly three quarters of them singletons; the top ten hold approximately 3.1%. The specimen was PBMCs. These receptors all stem from a woman aged 18 to 35 in good health and CMV-seropositive. CDR3s include the opening cysteine and the closing phenylalanine or tryptophan. Fields, in order: clone size, D gene, J gene, V gene, CDR3 DNA, CDR3 protein. A D gene is named only where the DNA matches it firmly. Not all rows give a size; the values are once, few, many and, for expanded clones, a class.

NA,TRBD2,TRBJ2-7,TRBV9,TGTGCCAGCAGCGTTTGGGCTAGCGGGAACGAGCAGTACTTC,CASSVWASGNEQYF
NA,NA,TRBJ1-3,TRBV9,TGTGCCAGCAGCGTTACTTCGGGGGTAAGGACTGGAAACACCATATATTTT,CASSVTSGVRTGNTIYF
NA,TRBD1,TRBJ2-7,TRBV19,TGTGCCAGTAGTTTCTCAGGACAGGGCTACGAGCAGTACTTC,CASSFSGQGYEQYF
NA,NA,TRBJ1-1,TRBV18,TGTGCCAGCTCACGAGTAGATGTTGGCACTGAAGCTTTCTTT,CASSRVDVGTEAFF
once,NA,TRBJ2-7,TRBV7-9,TGTGCCAGCAGCTTCCAGGACAACTACGAGCAGTACTTC,CASSFQDNYEQYF
NA,NA,TRBJ2-7,TRBV5-1,TGCGCCAGCAGCTTGGTAGGGAGCGGGTCTCCCTACGAGCAGTACTTC,CASSLVGSGSPYEQYF
NA,NA,TRBJ1-1,TRBV7-6,TGTGCCAGCAGCTTCGGGGTTGGCACTGAAGCTTTCTTT,CASSFGVGTEAFF
NA,NA,TRBJ1-4,TRBV6-6,TGTGCCAGCAGGTTGACAGGAACTAATGAAAAACTGTTTTTT,CASRLTGTNEKLFF
NA,NA,TRBJ1-3,TRBV10-3,TGTGCCATCAGTGGAGGAGGGTACTCTGGAAACACCATATATTTT,CAISGGGYSGNTIYF
NA,TRBD1,TRBJ2-7,TRBV27,TGTGCCAGCAGTTGGGGACAGGGCGGCGAGCAGTACTTC,CASSWGQGGEQYF
NA,NA,TRBJ2-3,TRBV10-3,TGTGCCACTCAAACGGGGACAGATACGCAGTATTTT,CATQTGTDTQYF
NA,NA,TRBJ1-3,TRBV4-1,TGCGCCAGCAGTCATCCCGGGGTTATCTCTGGAAACACCATATATTTT,CASSHPGVISGNTIYF
NA,TRBD2,TRBJ2-2,TRBV28,TGTGCCAGCAGTCCCCCGGGGGGGGGCGTCACCGGGGAGCTGTTTTTT,CASSPPGGGVTGELFF
NA,NA,TRBJ2-2,TRBV7-9,TGTGCCAGCAGCTCGAGAGTGGGCTCGAGAGACGGGGAGCTGTTTTTT,CASSSRVGSRDGELFF
NA,TRBD1,TRBJ2-7,TRBV6-1,TGTGCCAGCAGTGAGGGTTTACAGGGGGAGTACGAGCAGTACTTC,CASSEGLQGEYEQYF
NA,TRBD2,TRBJ2-5,TRBV5-1,TGCGCCAGCTCCCATCCCGGGACTAGCGGAGAGGGCCAAGAGACCCAGTACTTC,CASSHPGTSGEGQETQYF
NA,TRBD2,TRBJ2-1,TRBV11-3,TGTGCCAGCAGCTTCAGCAGCGGGGGCTCCTACAATGAGCAGTTCTTC,CASSFSSGGSYNEQFF
NA,NA,TRBJ1-2,TRBV5-1,TGCGCCAGCAGCTTGGCCGGGGGAGATGGCTACACCTTC,CASSLAGGDGYTF
NA,NA,TRBJ2-2,TRBV27,TGTGCCATCAAGCAGGGTCCCGGGGAGCTGTTTTTT,CAIKQGPGELFF
NA,NA,TRBJ1-1,TRBV5-1,TGCGCCAGCAGCTTGGCCGAGTGGGGGAGGGACACTGAAGCTTTCTTT,CASSLAEWGRDTEAFF
NA,NA,TRBJ2-7,TRBV4-1,TGCGCCAGCAGCCAAGGGCCAAGTCCGCCGGGCTCCTACGAGCAGTACTTC,CASSQGPSPPGSYEQYF
NA,NA,TRBJ1-2,TRBV29-1,TGCAGCGTTGGTAGGGGGGGGGACTATGGCTACACCTTC,CSVGRGGDYGYTF
NA,NA,TRBJ2-2,TRBV19,TGTGCCAGTAGCTCCCGCCTGGGGCTTGTTCGGACCGGGGAGCTGTTTTTT,CASSSRLGLVRTGELFF
NA,TRBD1,TRBJ1-1,TRBV7-3,TGTGCCAGCAGCGCCGGGACAGCCCTCCATGCTTTCTTT,CASSAGTALHAFF
once,NA,TRBJ2-6,TRBV19,TGTGCCAGTAGCCCCGCGACAGCATCAAGCGTCCTGACTTTC,CASSPATASSVLTF
NA,TRBD1,TRBJ2-1,TRBV28,TGTGCCAGCAGCCCAAATGACAGGGGGAATGAGCAGTTCTTC,CASSPNDRGNEQFF
few,NA,TRBJ2-5,TRBV7-7,TGTGCTAGCAGCTTAGACAGCCAAGAGACCCAGTACTTC,CASSLDSQETQYF
NA,TRBD2,TRBJ2-1,TRBV5-1,TGCGCCAGCAGCTTAGAAGGTCTAGCGGGTTACAATGAGCAGTTCTTC,CASSLEGLAGYNEQFF
NA,NA,TRBJ1-2,TRBV2,TGTGCCAGCAGTCAAGGACCCCCGGGGACCTTC,CASSQGPPGTF
NA,NA,TRBJ1-2,TRBV18,TGTGCCAGCTCACCTCCAGCGGCGGGAGGGAGTTACTATGGCTACACCTTC,CASSPPAAGGSYYGYTF
NA,NA,TRBJ2-7,TRBV19,TGTGCCAGTAGTGCGGCTAGTACCTACGAGCAGTACTTC,CASSAASTYEQYF
NA,TRBD1,TRBJ2-3,TRBV7-7,TGTGCTAGCAGCTTTAGCCACAGGGGTGGGACAGATACGCAGTATTTT,CASSFSHRGGTDTQYF
NA,NA,TRBJ1-5,TRBV19,TGTGCCAGTAGTATAGGCGGGCCGACCCTTTATAGCAATCAGCCCCAGCATTTT,CASSIGGPTLYSNQPQHF
NA,TRBD1,TRBJ1-2,TRBV9,TGTGCCAGCAGCTTAGAACCGGGACAGGAGGGCGGCTACACCTTC,CASSLEPGQEGGYTF
NA,NA,TRBJ1-5,TRBV30,TGTGCCTGGAGTGGCGGGCTGTTCGATGTGCCCCAGCATTTT,CAWSGGLFDVPQHF
NA,NA,TRBJ2-7,TRBV5-1,TGCGCCAGCAGTGGCAGGGGTGACGAGCAGTACTTC,CASSGRGDEQYF
once,NA,TRBJ1-2,TRBV18,TGTGCCAGCTCACCACCTGACAGTACCCCGATCGGCTACACCTTC,CASSPPDSTPIGYTF
NA,TRBD2,TRBJ2-5,TRBV19,TGTGCCAGTAGTACCACTAGCGGGAGAGAGACCCAGTACTTC,CASSTTSGRETQYF
NA,NA,TRBJ1-2,TRBV6-6,TGTGCCAGCAGTTTAAATCAGGGAGGCTATGGCTACACCTTC,CASSLNQGGYGYTF
NA,NA,TRBJ1-2,TRBV30,TGTGCCTGCACCACAGGGACCAACTATGGCTACACCTTC,CACTTGTNYGYTF
NA,NA,TRBJ2-7,TRBV7-2,TGTGCCAGCAGCTTAGATCCGAGCTCCTACGAGCAGTACTTC,CASSLDPSSYEQYF
NA,NA,TRBJ2-1,TRBV7-9,TGTGCCAGCAGCTACGGCTCCGGAGGATTCTACAATGAGCAGTTCTTC,CASSYGSGGFYNEQFF
few,TRBD2,TRBJ2-3,TRBV2,TGTGCCAGCAGGCCACGGAAAACTACTAGCGGGAGGCGGACAGATACGCAGTATTTT,CASRPRKTTSGRRTDTQYF
NA,TRBD1,TRBJ1-2,TRBV4-2,TGTGCCAGCAGCCATACAGGGGACGCTGGCTACACCTTC,CASSHTGDAGYTF
NA,TRBD2,TRBJ2-1,TRBV28,TGTGCCAGACTAGCGGGACCGAACCTCTCCTACAATGAGCAGTTCTTC,CARLAGPNLSYNEQFF